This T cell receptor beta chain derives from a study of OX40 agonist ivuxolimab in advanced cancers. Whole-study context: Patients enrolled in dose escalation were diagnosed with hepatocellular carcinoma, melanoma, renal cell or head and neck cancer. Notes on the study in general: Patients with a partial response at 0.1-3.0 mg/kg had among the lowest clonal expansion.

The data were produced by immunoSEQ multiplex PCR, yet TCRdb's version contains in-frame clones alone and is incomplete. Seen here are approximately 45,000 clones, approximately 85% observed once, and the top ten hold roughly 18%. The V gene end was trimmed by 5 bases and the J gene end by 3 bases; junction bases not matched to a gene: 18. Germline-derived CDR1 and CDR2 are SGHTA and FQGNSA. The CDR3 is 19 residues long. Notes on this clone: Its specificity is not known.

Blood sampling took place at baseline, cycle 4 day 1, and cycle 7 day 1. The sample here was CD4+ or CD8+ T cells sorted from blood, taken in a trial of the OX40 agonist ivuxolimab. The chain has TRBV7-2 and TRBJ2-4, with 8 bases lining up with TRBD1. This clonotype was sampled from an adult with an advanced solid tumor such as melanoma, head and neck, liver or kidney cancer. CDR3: CASSNPWERTGTGKNIQYF. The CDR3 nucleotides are TGTGCCAGCAGCAACCCTTGGGAAAGGACCGGGACAGGCAAAAACATTCAGTACTTC.